Listed below are T cell receptor beta chains from one sample, sequenced in a study of T cell repertoires in cytomegalovirus infection. MiXCR, applied by TCRdb to the reads, yields one record per CDR3 protein. The sample consists of tens of thousands of distinct CDR3 sequences, under 5% of them appearing once. What was sequenced was PBMCs. The receptors were gathered from a human donor in good health (CMV status not recorded). Some clones in this sample may be carry-over from other donors' samples. Both conserved end residues are part of each CDR3. The order of the fields is D gene, clone size, J gene, V gene, CDR3 protein, CDR3 DNA. The D gene is left open where the match is weak. Only part of the rows carry a size: once, few, many, or a class if the clone is expanded.

>-|many|TRBJ2-3|TRBV12-3/TRBV12-4
CASSPATIADTQYF
TGTGCCAGCAGCCCCGCCACCATTGCAGATACGCAGTATTTT
>TRBD2|many|TRBJ2-2|TRBV11-2
CASSQIAGGELFF
TGTGCCAGCAGTCAAATAGCGGGCGGGGAGCTGTTTTTT
>TRBD1|many|TRBJ1-4|TRBV12-3/TRBV12-4
CASSSGQGAGEKLFF
TGTGCCAGCAGTTCCGGACAGGGGGCGGGCGAAAAACTGTTTTTT
>-|-|TRBJ2-6|TRBV29-1
CSGMEDWGSGANVLTF
TGCAGCGGGATGGAAGATTGGGGCTCTGGGGCCAACGTCCTGACTTTC
>-|many|TRBJ2-5|TRBV6-2/TRBV6-3
CASSYLRRDGQETQYF
TGTGCCAGCAGTTACCTTCGTCGGGACGGCCAAGAGACCCAGTACTTC
>-|many|TRBJ1-5|TRBV7-2
CASSLGIGGDQPQHF
TGTGCCAGCAGCTTAGGGATCGGGGGCGATCAGCCCCAGCATTTT
>TRBD2|many|TRBJ2-7|TRBV6-8
CASTSDGLADDEQYF
TGTGCCAGCACCTCAGACGGACTAGCCGACGACGAGCAGTACTTC
>-|many|TRBJ2-4|TRBV7-2
CASSSPSGINIQYF
TGTGCCAGCAGCTCTCCCTCGGGTATAAACATTCAGTACTTC
>-|many|TRBJ2-7|TRBV7-6
CASSLESLASGAYEQYF
TGTGCCAGCAGCTTAGAGTCCCTAGCCTCGGGGGCGTACGAGCAGTACTTC
>-|many|TRBJ1-4|TRBV7-2
CASSLVTGPNEKLFF
TGTGCCAGCAGCTTAGTTACAGGCCCGAATGAAAAACTGTTTTTT
>-|many|TRBJ1-2|TRBV7-6
CASSPGRGALGYTF
TGTGCCAGCAGCCCCGGGCGGGGGGCGCTTGGCTACACCTTC
>-|many|TRBJ2-5|TRBV7-7
CASSSSGLGETQYF
TGTGCTAGCAGCTCGAGCGGGTTGGGGGAGACCCAGTACTTC
>TRBD2|many|TRBJ2-1|TRBV7-2
CASSSNSGGYNEQFF
TGTGCCAGCAGCTCCAATAGCGGGGGATACAATGAGCAGTTCTTC
>-|many|TRBJ1-2|TRBV28
CASSFGDNYGYTF
TGTGCCAGCAGTTTCGGGGATAACTATGGCTACACCTTC
>-|many|TRBJ2-7|TRBV7-2
CASSYAGTGNLEQYF
TGTGCCAGCAGCTACGCCGGGACGGGGAACCTCGAGCAGTACTTC
>-|many|TRBJ2-1|TRBV12-3/TRBV12-4
CASSFRLATTRRNEQFF
TGTGCCAGCAGTTTCCGGCTAGCGACCACCCGGCGGAATGAGCAGTTCTTC
>TRBD1|many|TRBJ1-4|TRBV7-9
CASSSGQMNEKLFF
TGTGCCAGCAGCTCGGGACAGATGAATGAAAAACTGTTTTTT
>-|many|TRBJ2-1|TRBV19
CASSRGIEQFF
TGTGCCAGTAGTCGCGGTATTGAGCAGTTCTTC
>TRBD1|many|TRBJ1-6|TRBV20-1
CSARGWDRDRNNSPLHF
TGCAGTGCTAGAGGTTGGGACAGGGACCGAAATAATTCACCCCTCCACTTT
>-|many|TRBJ2-3|TRBV7-8
CASSFSGVTDTQYF
TGTGCCAGCAGCTTCTCGGGAGTGACAGATACGCAGTATTTT
>-|many|TRBJ2-2|TRBV7-8
CASSLTTTGELFF
TGTGCCAGCAGCTTAACAACCACCGGGGAGCTGTTTTTT
>TRBD1|many|TRBJ1-5|TRBV20-1
CSARVARGDFSNQPQHF
TGCAGTGCTAGAGTGGCCAGGGGGGACTTTAGCAATCAGCCCCAGCATTTT
>TRBD2|many|TRBJ2-4|TRBV6-6
CASSKPERGSGRVLRIQYF
TGTGCCAGCAGTAAACCGGAGAGAGGCAGCGGGAGGGTTCTAAGAATTCAGTACTTC
>-|few|TRBJ1-4|TRBV7-8
CASSRPDGNEKLFF
TGTGCCAGCAGCCGTCCGGACGGGAATGAAAAACTGTTTTTT
>-|many|TRBJ2-1|TRBV6-2/TRBV6-3
CASSSRANEQFF
TGTGCCAGCAGTTCAAGGGCTAATGAGCAGTTCTTC
>-|many|TRBJ2-4|TRBV11-2
CASSPGGTVSYIQYF
TGTGCCAGCAGCCCTGGTGGGACCGTTTCCTACATTCAGTACTTC
>-|many|TRBJ1-2|TRBV7-2
CASSAGGWGYTF
TGTGCCAGCAGCGCCGGGGGCTGGGGCTACACCTTC